The rows below give T cell receptor beta chains drawn from one sample of a study of blood T cell repertoires in COVID-19. Profiled with immunoSEQ multiplex PCR; TCRdb holds only in-frame clones, not every one. This table holds under 100,000 clones, 75% to 95% found once. The sample was peripheral blood. These TCRs come from a man aged 50 to 60 with acute or convalescent COVID-19. The CDR3 runs from the conserved cysteine through the conserved F or W. A D gene is named only where the DNA matches it firmly. A clone size is listed for some rows: how often the clone was seen (once, few, many), or a class if it is expanded.

j_call | d_call | v_call | clone_size | cdr3_nt | cdr3_aa
TRBJ2-6 | - | TRBV24-1 | - | TGTGCCATTGGGAGCTCTGGGGCCAACGTCCTGACTTTC | CAIGSSGANVLTF
TRBJ1-4 | TRBD1 | TRBV6-1 | - | TGTGCCAGCAGTGAACTCGGACAGGGTGGAGAAAAACTGTTTTTT | CASSELGQGGEKLFF
TRBJ2-2 | - | TRBV7-6 | once | TGTGCCAGCAGCTTAAGTAGTAGCGGATATACCGGGGAGCTGTTTTTT | CASSLSSSGYTGELFF
TRBJ1-3 | TRBD1 | TRBV2 | - | TGTGCCAGCAGTATTGACAGGGGGTCGGGCTCTGGAAACACCATATATTTT | CASSIDRGSGSGNTIYF
TRBJ2-7 | TRBD1 | TRBV11-2 | - | TGTGCCAGCAGCTCCACCCTAGACAGGGACGAGCAGTACTTC | CASSSTLDRDEQYF
TRBJ2-2 | TRBD2 | TRBV6-4 | - | TGTGCCAGCACTCCGCTAGCGGACACCGGGGAGCTGTTTTTT | CASTPLADTGELFF
TRBJ2-1 | TRBD2 | TRBV6-4 | - | TGTGCCAGCAGTAGCGGGGCCTACAATGAGCAGTTCTTC | CASSSGAYNEQFF
TRBJ2-1 | TRBD2 | TRBV11-3 | - | TGTGCCAGCAGCCCTACTAGCGGGAGTCATGAGCAGTTCTTC | CASSPTSGSHEQFF
TRBJ1-3 | TRBD1 | TRBV7-9 | - | TGTGCCAGCAGCCAAATGATCCGGGACAGCATATTCTCTGGAAACACCATATATTTT | CASSQMIRDSIFSGNTIYF
TRBJ2-7 | - | TRBV6-5 | - | TGTGCCACGACGGGCAGGGTCCACGAGCAGTACTTC | CATTGRVHEQYF
TRBJ2-4 | TRBD2 | TRBV18 | - | TGTGCCAGCTCACCGATGGCAGGGAGGGTTCAGTACTTC | CASSPMAGRVQYF
TRBJ1-2 | TRBD1 | TRBV3-1/TRBV3-2 | once | TGTGCCAGCAGCTCCGGGACAGGGAATTCCGGGGGCTACACCTTC | CASSSGTGNSGGYTF
TRBJ2-1 | TRBD2 | TRBV7-8 | - | TGTGCCAGCAGCACAGCTAGCGGGAGGTATGAGCAGTTCTTC | CASSTASGRYEQFF
TRBJ2-7 | - | TRBV5-1 | - | TGCGCCAGCAGCTTCGGAGGGGGCCGATACGAGCAGTACTTC | CASSFGGGRYEQYF
TRBJ1-3 | TRBD1 | TRBV5-1 | - | TGCGCCAGCAGCCTGGGGGGTCCGGGACAGGGACGAAACACCATATATTTT | CASSLGGPGQGRNTIYF
TRBJ1-2 | - | TRBV29-1 | - | TGCAGCGTTGAAGTCGGGCCAGGGTCCGGCTACACCTTC | CSVEVGPGSGYTF
TRBJ2-3 | TRBD1 | TRBV7-2 | - | TGTGCCAGCAGCACGACAGGGGGAAGCACAGATACGCAGTATTTT | CASSTTGGSTDTQYF
TRBJ1-1 | - | TRBV19 | - | TGTGCCAGTAGCCAACAGGGAGATACTGAAGCTTTCTTT | CASSQQGDTEAFF
TRBJ1-5 | - | TRBV12-5 | - | TGTGCTAGTGGTTTCGTTGACAGCAAGAGGCCCCAGCATTTT | CASGFVDSKRPQHF
TRBJ1-5 | - | TRBV6-2/TRBV6-3 | - | TGTGCCAGCAGTTACCTTTTGGCTAGCAATCAGCCCCAGCATTTT | CASSYLLASNQPQHF
TRBJ2-7 | - | TRBV27 | - | TGTGCCAGCAGTTTACATGAGAGCTCCTACGAGCAGTACTTC | CASSLHESSYEQYF
TRBJ1-2 | - | TRBV18 | - | TGTGCCAGCTCACCACTAGGGGAAGCGATTTATGGCTACACCTTC | CASSPLGEAIYGYTF
TRBJ2-3 | TRBD2 | TRBV4-2 | - | TGTGCCAGCAGCCTCCTGGGACTAGCGGGATATCAGTCGGATACGCAGTATTTT | CASSLLGLAGYQSDTQYF
TRBJ1-5 | - | TRBV18 | - | TGTGCCAGCTCACCCGGACTCAATCAGCCCCAGCATTTT | CASSPGLNQPQHF
TRBJ2-2 | TRBD1 | TRBV18 | - | TGTGCCAGCTCCCCCGGGACAGACACCGGGGAGCTGTTTTTT | CASSPGTDTGELFF
TRBJ1-2 | TRBD1 | TRBV5-1 | - | TGCGCCAGCAGCTTGGGGGACAGGGGATCTGGCTACACCTTC | CASSLGDRGSGYTF
TRBJ2-5 | - | TRBV10-2 | - | TGCGCCAGCAGTGGCGGTGAGACCCAGTACTTC | CASSGGETQYF
TRBJ2-2 | TRBD1 | TRBV11-3 | - | TGTGCCAGCAGCCCACCGGGACAGGGGGCGTCCGGGGAGCTGTTTTTT | CASSPPGQGASGELFF
TRBJ2-1 | - | TRBV11-3 | - | TGTGCCAGCAGCTTCAGGCTCACTGAGCAGTTCTTC | CASSFRLTEQFF
TRBJ2-5 | TRBD1 | TRBV6-6 | - | TGTGCCAGCACTCAACAGGGGGAAGAGACCCAGTACTTC | CASTQQGEETQYF
TRBJ2-1 | TRBD2 | TRBV30 | - | TGTGCCTCAGAGACTAGCGGGAGTTTCCGCAATGAGCAGTTCTTC | CASETSGSFRNEQFF
TRBJ2-7 | TRBD1 | TRBV24-1 | - | TGTGCCACCAGTGATTTGGGGACAGCCTACGGGCAGTACTTC | CATSDLGTAYGQYF
TRBJ2-3 | TRBD2 | TRBV5-4 | - | TGTGCCAGCCGTACGACTAGCTCCGCAGATACGCAGTATTTT | CASRTTSSADTQYF
TRBJ1-2 | - | TRBV5-1 | - | TGCGCCAGCTCAAGCCCAGGGCTAGCTAACTATGGCTACACCTTC | CASSSPGLANYGYTF
TRBJ2-7 | TRBD2 | TRBV19 | - | TGTGCCAGTAGAGAGAGCGGGGGCAGCTCCTACGAGCAGTACTTC | CASRESGGSSYEQYF
TRBJ2-2 | TRBD1 | TRBV5-6 | - | TGTGCCAGCTGTGGACAGGGAGGCACCGGGGAGCTGTTTTTT | CASCGQGGTGELFF
TRBJ2-5 | - | TRBV15 | - | TGTGCCACCAGCATGGGGGGAGGCGAGACCCAGTACTTC | CATSMGGGETQYF
TRBJ2-1 | TRBD2 | TRBV5-1 | - | TGCGCCAGCAGCTCCTTAGCGGGATCTTACAATGAGCAGTTCTTC | CASSSLAGSYNEQFF
TRBJ2-1 | TRBD2 | TRBV5-1 | - | TGCGCCAGCAGCTTGTGGGGACTAGAGAACAATGAGCAGTTCTTC | CASSLWGLENNEQFF
TRBJ2-7 | - | TRBV2 | - | TGTGCCAGCAGAATAAGACGACAGAAGACCTACGAGCAGTACTTC | CASRIRRQKTYEQYF
TRBJ2-5 | - | TRBV18 | - | TGTGCCAGCTCCCCTGACATAGAGACCCAGTACTTC | CASSPDIETQYF